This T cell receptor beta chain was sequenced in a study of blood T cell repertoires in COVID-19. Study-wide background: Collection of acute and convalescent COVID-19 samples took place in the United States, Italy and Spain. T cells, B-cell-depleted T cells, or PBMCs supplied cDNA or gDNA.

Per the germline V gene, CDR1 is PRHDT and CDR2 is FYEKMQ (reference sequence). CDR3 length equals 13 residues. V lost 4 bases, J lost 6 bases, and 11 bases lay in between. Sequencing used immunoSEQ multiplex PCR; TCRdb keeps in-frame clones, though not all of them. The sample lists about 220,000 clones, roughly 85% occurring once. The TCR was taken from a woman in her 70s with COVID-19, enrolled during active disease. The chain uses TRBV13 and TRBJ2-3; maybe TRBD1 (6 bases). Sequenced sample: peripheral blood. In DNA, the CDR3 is TGTGCCAGCAGCTATCCTCAGGGGGATACGCAGTATTTT. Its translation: CASSYPQGDTQYF.